This is a list of T cell receptor beta chains from one sample in a study of T cell changes during pregnancy in multiple sclerosis. TCRdb's table, derived via immunoSEQ multiplex PCR, lists solely in-frame clones and lacks some. The repertoire consists of roughly 74,000 clones, with approximately 86% occurring once and the leading ten covering less than 4%. The sample consisted of peripheral blood, taken before pregnancy. Every receptor here comes from a female donor with multiple sclerosis, enrolled in a pregnancy study. Both conserved end residues are part of each CDR3. D genes are given only for firm matches. The listing skips clone size in some rows; elsewhere it reads once, few, many or a size class.

D gene	V gene	clone size	J gene	CDR3 protein	CDR3 DNA
-	TRBV5-4	-	TRBJ1-1	CASSLAGTRLTEAFF	TGTGCCAGCAGCTTGGCCGGGACAAGGCTCACTGAAGCTTTCTTT
TRBD1	TRBV10-1	-	TRBJ2-7	CASSFNRTGGYEQYF	TGCGCCAGCAGTTTTAACAGGACAGGGGGCTACGAGCAGTACTTC
TRBD2	TRBV5-1	-	TRBJ2-7	CASSSGLAGIEQYF	TGCGCCAGCAGTTCGGGACTAGCGGGAATCGAGCAGTACTTC
-	TRBV6-4	-	TRBJ1-1	CASSLTGLTEAFF	TGTGCCAGCAGTTTAACAGGGCTCACTGAAGCTTTCTTT
-	TRBV4-2	-	TRBJ2-3	CASRGDSPNPNTQYF	TGTGCCAGCAGAGGGGACTCCCCGAACCCAAATACGCAGTATTTT
-	TRBV7-6	-	TRBJ2-3	CASSLPVPSSTDTQYF	TGTGCCAGCAGCTTACCGGTCCCCTCTAGCACAGATACGCAGTATTTT
-	TRBV5-1	-	TRBJ1-6	CASSASGPNSPLHF	TGCGCCAGCAGCGCATCAGGGCCTAATTCACCCCTCCACTTT
-	TRBV18	-	TRBJ1-6	CASSPPFSSNYNSPLHF	TGTGCCAGCTCACCACCGTTTTCCAGTAATTACAATTCACCCCTCCACTTT
-	TRBV7-9	-	TRBJ2-7	CASSLTTVSAEQYF	TGTGCCAGCAGCTTGACGACAGTTAGTGCCGAGCAGTACTTC
-	TRBV2	-	TRBJ1-5	CASSDRVKEQPQHF	TGTGCCAGCAGTGACCGGGTTAAGGAACAGCCCCAGCATTTT
-	TRBV28	-	TRBJ2-7	CASSPQQYEQYF	TGTGCCAGCAGTCCACAACAGTACGAGCAGTACTTC
TRBD1	TRBV7-8	-	TRBJ1-2	CASSGDRGTRGYTF	TGTGCCAGCAGCGGAGACAGGGGGACGAGGGGCTACACCTTC
-	TRBV27	-	TRBJ1-3	CASSHIPPSTIYF	TGTGCCAGCAGTCATATTCCCCCCAGCACCATATATTTT
TRBD1	TRBV6-6	-	TRBJ2-3	CASSQRQGPQYF	TGTGCCAGCAGCCAAAGACAGGGACCACAGTATTTT
-	TRBV30	-	TRBJ2-3	CAWSQRLTDTQYF	TGTGCCTGGTCGCAGCGTCTCACAGATACGCAGTATTTT
-	TRBV11-2	-	TRBJ1-2	CASRSLRDWGYNYGYTF	TGTGCCAGCAGATCACTCCGGGACTGGGGCTACAACTATGGCTACACCTTC
-	TRBV5-1	-	TRBJ2-7	CASTATTDSYEQYF	TGCGCCAGCACCGCCACGACAGACTCCTACGAGCAGTACTTC
TRBD2	TRBV6-1	-	TRBJ2-2	CASSASSGGNTGELFF	TGTGCCAGCAGTGCCTCTAGCGGGGGGAACACCGGGGAGCTGTTTTTT
TRBD1	TRBV30	-	TRBJ1-5	CAWSGQGDQPQHF	TGTGCCTGGAGCGGACAGGGTGATCAGCCCCAGCATTTT
-	TRBV6-5	-	TRBJ1-5	CASSYSADQPQHF	TGTGCCAGCAGTTACTCGGCGGATCAGCCCCAGCATTTT
-	TRBV4-1	-	TRBJ1-1	CASSQDGVLHSEAFF	TGCGCCAGCAGCCAAGACGGGGTCCTCCACTCTGAAGCTTTCTTT
-	TRBV19	once	TRBJ1-1	CASAQGNTEAFF	TGTGCCAGTGCACAGGGGAACACTGAAGCTTTCTTT
TRBD1	TRBV19	-	TRBJ1-4	CASSIPGQGGLANEKLFF	TGTGCCAGTAGTATACCGGGACAGGGAGGTCTAGCTAATGAAAAACTGTTTTTT
TRBD1	TRBV7-9	-	TRBJ1-2	CASRSAQDRDLYGYTF	TGTGCCAGCAGGTCCGCCCAGGACAGGGACCTATATGGCTACACCTTC
TRBD2	TRBV5-5	-	TRBJ2-1	CAGGDLTYNEQFF	TGTGCCGGGGGGGATCTTACCTACAATGAGCAGTTCTTC
-	TRBV7-8	-	TRBJ2-7	CASALVGGYEQYF	TGTGCCAGCGCTCTTGTCGGCGGGTACGAGCAGTACTTC
TRBD1	TRBV18	-	TRBJ2-2	CASSPPRDRIHTGELFF	TGTGCCAGCTCACCACCCCGGGACAGGATTCACACCGGGGAGCTGTTTTTT
-	TRBV6-1	-	TRBJ2-2	CASRRLDLGTGELFF	TGTGCCAGTAGGAGGCTAGATCTAGGCACCGGGGAGCTGTTTTTT
-	TRBV10-2	-	TRBJ1-1	CASSELAQAFF	TGCGCCAGCAGTGAATTGGCACAAGCTTTCTTT
-	TRBV7-9	-	TRBJ1-2	CASSVNSYGYTF	TGTGCCAGCAGCGTAAACAGCTATGGCTACACCTTC
-	TRBV2	few	TRBJ1-1	CASIRESEAFF	TGTGCCAGCATCCGGGAGTCTGAAGCTTTCTTT
TRBD1	TRBV29-1	-	TRBJ1-1	CSVENLAGTEYTEAFF	TGCAGCGTCGAGAACTTAGCCGGGACAGAGTACACTGAAGCTTTCTTT
-	TRBV13	-	TRBJ2-7	CASSHRSYEQYF	TGTGCCAGCAGCCACAGGAGCTACGAGCAGTACTTC
-	TRBV5-1	-	TRBJ1-1	CASSPAGYTEAFF	TGCGCCAGCAGCCCTGCAGGGTACACTGAAGCTTTCTTT
-	TRBV7-2	-	TRBJ1-2	CASSLWPFGYGYTF	TGTGCCAGCAGCTTATGGCCCTTTGGCTATGGCTACACCTTC
-	TRBV19	once	TRBJ1-5	CASAGDRNQPQHF	TGTGCCAGTGCGGGGGATCGCAATCAGCCCCAGCATTTT
-	TRBV30	-	TRBJ1-1	CAWSLQNTEAFF	TGTGCCTGGAGTTTACAGAACACTGAAGCTTTCTTT
-	TRBV6-5	-	TRBJ2-4	CASSYFQGGIQYF	TGTGCCAGCAGTTACTTCCAGGGGGGCATTCAGTACTTC
-	TRBV7-9	-	TRBJ1-1	CASSLDPGRANTEAFF	TGTGCCAGCAGCTTAGACCCGGGCAGGGCGAACACTGAAGCTTTCTTT
-	TRBV30	-	TRBJ1-2	CAWTLQGTNYGYTF	TGTGCCTGGACCTTACAGGGAACTAACTATGGCTACACCTTC
-	TRBV6-1	-	TRBJ1-5	CASSEAGDQPQHF	TGTGCCAGCAGTGAGGCAGGGGATCAGCCCCAGCATTTT
-	TRBV10-3	-	TRBJ1-2	CAIKWGGAGSYGYTF	TGTGCCATCAAATGGGGGGGAGCGGGGAGCTATGGCTACACCTTC
TRBD1	TRBV7-2	-	TRBJ2-1	CASSQGTGFYNEQFF	TGTGCCAGCAGCCAAGGGACAGGGTTCTACAATGAGCAGTTCTTC
-	TRBV18	-	TRBJ2-2	CASSPPSGGNTGELFF	TGTGCCAGCTCACCACCGAGTGGCGGAAATACCGGGGAGCTGTTTTTT
-	TRBV27	-	TRBJ2-2	CASSLAQGFIRAGELFF	TGTGCCAGCAGTTTGGCGCAGGGGTTTATTAGGGCCGGGGAGCTGTTTTTT
-	TRBV5-1	-	TRBJ2-7	CASSLALGAYEQYF	TGCGCCAGCAGCTTGGCCCTGGGAGCCTACGAGCAGTACTTC
-	TRBV19	-	TRBJ1-1	CASSTGPIMNTEAFF	TGTGCCAGTAGCACAGGGCCCATCATGAACACTGAAGCTTTCTTT
-	TRBV7-9	-	TRBJ1-5	CASSLHSGDSRQPQHF	TGTGCCAGCAGCCTCCATTCAGGGGATTCTCGTCAGCCCCAGCATTTT
-	TRBV27	-	TRBJ2-3	CASSPLPRIPDTQYF	TGTGCCAGCAGTCCCTTACCGAGGATTCCAGATACGCAGTATTTT
TRBD1	TRBV12-5	once	TRBJ2-7	CASGLSSGTGPHEQYF	TGTGCTAGTGGTCTCTCCTCCGGGACAGGGCCCCACGAGCAGTACTTC
-	TRBV11-3	-	TRBJ2-7	CASSLVRAQYF	TGTGCCAGCAGCTTAGTCAGGGCCCAGTACTTC
TRBD1	TRBV6-5	-	TRBJ2-7	CASRKTGAEYF	TGTGCCAGCAGAAAAACAGGGGCGGAGTACTTC
-	TRBV11-3	-	TRBJ2-2	CASTQGGGNTGELFF	TGTGCCAGCACCCAAGGCGGAGGCAACACCGGGGAGCTGTTTTTT
-	TRBV5-1	-	TRBJ2-1	CASSFRAYNEQFF	TGCGCCAGCAGCTTTCGAGCCTACAATGAGCAGTTCTTC
-	TRBV27	once	TRBJ2-5	CASSLYSRETQYF	TGTGCCAGCAGTTTATACTCTCGGGAGACCCAGTACTTC
-	TRBV29-1	-	TRBJ1-3	CSVEQFSGNTIYF	TGCAGCGTGGAACAGTTCTCTGGAAACACCATATATTTT
TRBD1	TRBV19	once	TRBJ1-5	CASHRGTGRNQPQHF	TGTGCCAGCCACCGCGGGACAGGGCGCAATCAGCCCCAGCATTTT
-	TRBV7-9	-	TRBJ1-2	CASSLMGADGYGYTF	TGTGCCAGCAGCCTCATGGGGGCAGATGGCTATGGCTACACCTTC
-	TRBV11-1	-	TRBJ2-7	CASSFSSQGGYEQYF	TGTGCCAGCAGCTTTAGCTCGCAGGGGGGCTACGAGCAGTACTTC
-	TRBV9	-	TRBJ2-5	CASSVSDRSVETQYF	TGTGCCAGCAGCGTGTCTGACAGGTCGGTGGAGACCCAGTACTTC